This entry concerns a single T cell receptor beta chain. V was shortened by 4 bases and J by 2 bases, with 10 bases between the two germline ends. The length of the CDR3 is 14 residues. CDR1 is PRHDT, CDR2 FYEKMQ, per germline (reference sequence). Participants had their cohort set by participant-reported clinical history. This sample was included in a study of blood T cell repertoires in COVID-19. The data were produced by immunoSEQ multiplex PCR, yet TCRdb's version contains in-frame clones alone and is incomplete. The data contain under 500,000 clones, 87% of them singletons. Sequencing input: PBMCs or T cells enriched from blood (not recorded which). This rearrangement joins TRBV13 to TRBJ2-3, with unresolved D. The sequence was collected from a young woman with acute COVID-19. CDR3 in amino acids: CASSYTLITDTQYF. In DNA, the CDR3 is TGTGCCAGCAGCTACACACTAATCACAGATACGCAGTATTTT. Based on the CDR3 plus reference TRBV13 and TRBJ2-3, the full variable domain is AAGVIQSPRHLIKEKRETATLKCYPIPRHDTVYWYQQGPGQDPQFLISFYEKMQSDKGSIPDRFSAQQFSDYHSELNMSSLELGDSALYFCASSYTLITDTQYFGPGTRLTVL.